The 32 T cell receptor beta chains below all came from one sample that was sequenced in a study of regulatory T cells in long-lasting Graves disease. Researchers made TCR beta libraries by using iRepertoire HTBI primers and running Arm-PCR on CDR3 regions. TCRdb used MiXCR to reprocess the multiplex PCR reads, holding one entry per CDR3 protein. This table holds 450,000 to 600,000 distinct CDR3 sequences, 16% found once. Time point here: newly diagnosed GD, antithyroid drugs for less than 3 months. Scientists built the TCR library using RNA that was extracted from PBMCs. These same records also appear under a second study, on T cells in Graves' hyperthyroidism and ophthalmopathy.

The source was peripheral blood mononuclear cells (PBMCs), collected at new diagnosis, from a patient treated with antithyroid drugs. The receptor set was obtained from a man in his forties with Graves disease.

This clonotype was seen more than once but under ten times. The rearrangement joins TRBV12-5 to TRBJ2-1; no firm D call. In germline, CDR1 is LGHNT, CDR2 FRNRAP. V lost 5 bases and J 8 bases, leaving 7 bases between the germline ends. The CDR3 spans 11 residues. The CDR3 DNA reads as TGTGCTAGTGGTCTCCGGGATGAGCAGTTCTTC. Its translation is CASGLRDEQFF.

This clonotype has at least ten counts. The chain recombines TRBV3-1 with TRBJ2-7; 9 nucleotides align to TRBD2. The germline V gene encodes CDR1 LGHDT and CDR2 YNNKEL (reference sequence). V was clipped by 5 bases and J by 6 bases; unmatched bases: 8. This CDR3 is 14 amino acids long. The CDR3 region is CASSLGTSPSEQYF. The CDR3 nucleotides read TGTGCCAGCAGCTTGGGGACTAGCCCCAGCGAGCAGTACTTC.

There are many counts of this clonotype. DNA for the CDR3: TGCAGCGTTGATTTGGCGGGAGCCAATGAGCAGTTCTTC. Encoded protein: CSVDLAGANEQFF. V and J are TRBV29-1 and TRBJ2-1; 7 bases line up with TRBD2. Germline-derived CDR1 and CDR2 are SQVTM and ANQGSEA. The CDR3 is 13 residues long. The trim removed 3 bases at V and 6 bases at J, leaving 5 bases unmatched.

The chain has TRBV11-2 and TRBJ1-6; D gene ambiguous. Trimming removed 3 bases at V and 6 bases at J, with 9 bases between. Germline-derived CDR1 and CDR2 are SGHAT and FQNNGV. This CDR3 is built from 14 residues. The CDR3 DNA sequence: TGTGCCAGCAGCTTGACTAACGTTAATTCACCCCTCCACTTT. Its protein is CASSLTNVNSPLHF.

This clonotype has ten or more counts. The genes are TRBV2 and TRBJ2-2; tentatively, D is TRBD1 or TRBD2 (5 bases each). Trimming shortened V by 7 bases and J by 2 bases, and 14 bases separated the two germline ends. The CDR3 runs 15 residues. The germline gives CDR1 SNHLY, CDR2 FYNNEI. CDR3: CASTKDGANTGELFF. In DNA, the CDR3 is TGTGCCAGCACCAAGGACGGGGCCAACACCGGGGAGCTGTTTTTT. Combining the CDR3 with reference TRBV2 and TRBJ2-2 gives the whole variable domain EPEVTQTPSHQVTQMGQEVILRCVPISNHLYFYWYRQILGQKVEFLVSFYNNEISEKSEIFDDQFSVERPDGSNFTLKIRSTKLEDSAMYFCASTKDGANTGELFFGEGSRLTVL.

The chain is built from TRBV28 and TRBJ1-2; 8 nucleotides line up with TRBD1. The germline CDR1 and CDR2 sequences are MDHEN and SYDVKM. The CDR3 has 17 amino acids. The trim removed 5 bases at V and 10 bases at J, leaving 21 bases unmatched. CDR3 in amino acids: CASSIGQGAQGTMDYTF. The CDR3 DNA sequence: TGTGCCAGCAGTATTGGACAGGGTGCACAAGGCACAATGGACTACACCTTC.

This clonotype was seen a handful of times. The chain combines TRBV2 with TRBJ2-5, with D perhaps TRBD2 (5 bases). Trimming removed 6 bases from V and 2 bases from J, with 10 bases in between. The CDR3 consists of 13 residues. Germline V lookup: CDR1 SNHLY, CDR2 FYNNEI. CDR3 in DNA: TGTGCCAGCAGGGCCCCGGGGCAAGAGACCCAGTACTTC. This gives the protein CASRAPGQETQYF.

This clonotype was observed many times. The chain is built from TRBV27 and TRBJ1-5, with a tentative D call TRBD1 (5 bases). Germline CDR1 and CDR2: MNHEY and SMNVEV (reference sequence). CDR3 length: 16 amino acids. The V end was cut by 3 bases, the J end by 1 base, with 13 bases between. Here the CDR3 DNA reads TGTGCCAGCAGTTTTGGGGGGTCGGGAAGCAATCAGCCCCAGCATTTT. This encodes CASSFGGSGSNQPQHF.

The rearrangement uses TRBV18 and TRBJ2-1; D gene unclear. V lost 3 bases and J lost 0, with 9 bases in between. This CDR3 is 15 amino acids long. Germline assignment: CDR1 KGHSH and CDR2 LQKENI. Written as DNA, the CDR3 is TGTGCCAGCTCACCTTCCACGAGCTCCTACAATGAGCAGTTCTTC. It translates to CASSPSTSSYNEQFF.

CDR3 residues: CASSPQGRVWETQYF. The DNA for the CDR3 is TGTGCCAGCAGCCCCCAGGGGAGAGTTTGGGAGACCCAGTACTTC. The chain joins TRBV11-2 to TRBJ2-5, with D possibly TRBD1 on 6 matching bases. Trimming pared 5 bases from V and 5 bases from J, leaving 18 bases between. The CDR3 is 15 residues long. From germline, CDR1 is SGHAT and CDR2 FQNNGV.

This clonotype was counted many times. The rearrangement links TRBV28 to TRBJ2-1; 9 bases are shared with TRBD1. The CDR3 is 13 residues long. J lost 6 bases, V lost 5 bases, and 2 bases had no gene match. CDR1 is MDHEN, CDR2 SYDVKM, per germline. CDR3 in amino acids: CASSGDRVNEQFF. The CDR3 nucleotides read TGTGCCAGCAGTGGGGACAGGGTCAATGAGCAGTTCTTC.

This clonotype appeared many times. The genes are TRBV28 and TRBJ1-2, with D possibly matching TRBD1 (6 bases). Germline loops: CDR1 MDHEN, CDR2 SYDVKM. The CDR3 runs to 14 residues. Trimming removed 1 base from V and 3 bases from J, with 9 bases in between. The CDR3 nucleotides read TGTGCCAGCAGTTTATCTAGGGGGGACTATGGCTACACCTTC. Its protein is CASSLSRGDYGYTF.

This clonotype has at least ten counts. CDR3 nucleotide sequence: TGTGCCAGCAGTTTACCGGGACTAGCGGGTGGCGGGGAGCAGTTCTTC. Protein sequence: CASSLPGLAGGGEQFF. J is TRBJ2-1 and V is TRBV28; 12 bases are shared with TRBD2. The CDR3 sequence is 16 residues long. Germline-derived CDR1 and CDR2 are MDHEN and SYDVKM. J was trimmed by 10 bases and V by 2 bases; bases with no gene match: 9.

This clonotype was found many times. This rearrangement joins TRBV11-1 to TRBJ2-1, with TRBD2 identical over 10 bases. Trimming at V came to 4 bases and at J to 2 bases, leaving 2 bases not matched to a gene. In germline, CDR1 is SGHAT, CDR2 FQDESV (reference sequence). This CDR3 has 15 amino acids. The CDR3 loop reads CASSSLAGAYNEQFF. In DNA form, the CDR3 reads TGTGCCAGCAGCTCGCTAGCGGGGGCCTACAATGAGCAGTTCTTC.

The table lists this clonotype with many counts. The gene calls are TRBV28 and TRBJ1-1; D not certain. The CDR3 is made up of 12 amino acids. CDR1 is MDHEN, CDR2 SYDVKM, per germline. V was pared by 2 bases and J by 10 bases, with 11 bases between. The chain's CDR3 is CASSLRAGAAFF. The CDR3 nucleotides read TGTGCCAGCAGTTTACGGGCGGGCGCAGCTTTCTTT.

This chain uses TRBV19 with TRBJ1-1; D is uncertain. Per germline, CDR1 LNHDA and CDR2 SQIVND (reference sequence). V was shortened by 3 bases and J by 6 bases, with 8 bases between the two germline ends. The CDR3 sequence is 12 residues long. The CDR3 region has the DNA TGTGCCAGTAGTATGGTGAAGGCTGAAGCTTTCTTT. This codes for CASSMVKAEAFF.

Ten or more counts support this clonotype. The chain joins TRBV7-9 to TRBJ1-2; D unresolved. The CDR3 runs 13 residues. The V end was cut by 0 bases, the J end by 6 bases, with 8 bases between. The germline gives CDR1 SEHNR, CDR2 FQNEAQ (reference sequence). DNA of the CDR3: TGTGCCAGCAGCTTAGCAGGGAGTAATGGCTACACCTTC. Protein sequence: CASSLAGSNGYTF.

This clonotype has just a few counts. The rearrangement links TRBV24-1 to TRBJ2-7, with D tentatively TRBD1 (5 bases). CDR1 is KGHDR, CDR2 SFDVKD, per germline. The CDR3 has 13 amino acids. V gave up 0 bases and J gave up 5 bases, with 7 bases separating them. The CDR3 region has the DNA TGTGCCACCAGTGATTTGCTAGGGGACGAGCAGTACTTC. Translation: CATSDLLGDEQYF.

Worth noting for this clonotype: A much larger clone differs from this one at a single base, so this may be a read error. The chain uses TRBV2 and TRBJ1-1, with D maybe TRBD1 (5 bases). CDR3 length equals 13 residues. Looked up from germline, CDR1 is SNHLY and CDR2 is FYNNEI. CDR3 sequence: CASSARANTEALF. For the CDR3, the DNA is TGTGCCAGCAGTGCCAGGGCGAACACTGAAGCTCTCTTT. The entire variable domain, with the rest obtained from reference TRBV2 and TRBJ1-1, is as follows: EPEVTQTPSHQVTQMGQEVILRCVPISNHLYFYWYRQILGQKVEFLVSFYNNEISEKSEIFDDQFSVERPDGSNFTLKIRSTKLEDSAMYFCASSARANTEALFGQGTRLTVV.

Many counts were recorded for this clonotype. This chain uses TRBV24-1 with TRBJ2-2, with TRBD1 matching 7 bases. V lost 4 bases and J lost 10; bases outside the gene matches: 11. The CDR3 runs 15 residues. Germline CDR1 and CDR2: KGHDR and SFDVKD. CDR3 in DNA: TGTGCCACCAGTGAGCCCGGGACAGATGACGAGGAGCTGTTTTTT. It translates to CATSEPGTDDEELFF.

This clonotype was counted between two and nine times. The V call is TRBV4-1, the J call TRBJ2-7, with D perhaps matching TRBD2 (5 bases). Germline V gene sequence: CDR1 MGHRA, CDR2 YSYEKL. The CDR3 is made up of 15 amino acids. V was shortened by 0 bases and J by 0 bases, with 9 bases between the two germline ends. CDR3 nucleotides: TGCGCCAGCAGCCAAGATTTTGGGAGCTCCTACGAGCAGTACTTC. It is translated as CASSQDFGSSYEQYF.

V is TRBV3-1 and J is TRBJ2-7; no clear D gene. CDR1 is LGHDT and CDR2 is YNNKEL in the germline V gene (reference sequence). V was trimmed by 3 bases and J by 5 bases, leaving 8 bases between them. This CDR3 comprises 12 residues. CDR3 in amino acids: CASSHLLDEQYF. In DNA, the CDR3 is TGTGCCAGCAGCCATCTCCTCGACGAGCAGTACTTC.

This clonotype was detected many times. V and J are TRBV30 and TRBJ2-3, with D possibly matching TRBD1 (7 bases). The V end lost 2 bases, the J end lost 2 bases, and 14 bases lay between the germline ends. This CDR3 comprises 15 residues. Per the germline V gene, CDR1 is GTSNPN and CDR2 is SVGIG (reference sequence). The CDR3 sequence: CAWSRRGDNTDTQYF. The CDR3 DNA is TGTGCCTGGAGTCGCAGGGGGGACAACACAGATACGCAGTATTTT.

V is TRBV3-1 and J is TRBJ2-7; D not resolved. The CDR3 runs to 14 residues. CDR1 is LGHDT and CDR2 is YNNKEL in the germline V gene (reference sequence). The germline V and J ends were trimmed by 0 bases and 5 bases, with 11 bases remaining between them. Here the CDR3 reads CASSQDHGIDEQYF. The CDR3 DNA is TGTGCCAGCAGCCAAGACCATGGGATCGACGAGCAGTACTTC.

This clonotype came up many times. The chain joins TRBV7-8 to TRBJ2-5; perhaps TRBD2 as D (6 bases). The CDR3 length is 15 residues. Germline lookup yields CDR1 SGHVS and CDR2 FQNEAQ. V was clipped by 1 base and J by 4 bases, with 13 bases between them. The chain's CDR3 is CASSLGGGGAETQYF. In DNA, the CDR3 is TGTGCCAGCAGCTTAGGAGGTGGAGGGGCAGAGACCCAGTACTTC. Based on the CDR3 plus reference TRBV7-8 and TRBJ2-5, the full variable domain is GAGVSQSPRYKVAKRGQDVALRCDPISGHVSLFWYQQALGQGPEFLTYFQNEAQLDKSGLPSDRFFAERPEGSVSTLKIQRTQQEDSAVYLCASSLGGGGAETQYFGPGTRLLVL.

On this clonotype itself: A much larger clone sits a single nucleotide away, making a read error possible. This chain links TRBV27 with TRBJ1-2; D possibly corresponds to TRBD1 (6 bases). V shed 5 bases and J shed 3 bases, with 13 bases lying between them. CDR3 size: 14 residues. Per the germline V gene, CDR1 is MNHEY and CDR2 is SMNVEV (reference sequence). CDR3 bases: TGTGCCAGCAGTGATCCACAGGGTGACTATGGCTACACCTTC. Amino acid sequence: CASSDPQGDYGYTF.

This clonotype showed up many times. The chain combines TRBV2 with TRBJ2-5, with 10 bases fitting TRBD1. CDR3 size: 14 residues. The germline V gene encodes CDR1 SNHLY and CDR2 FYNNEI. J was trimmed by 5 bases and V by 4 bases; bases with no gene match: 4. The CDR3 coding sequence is TGTGCCAGCAGTGTAGACAGGGGGCGGGAGACCCAGTACTTC. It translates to CASSVDRGRETQYF.

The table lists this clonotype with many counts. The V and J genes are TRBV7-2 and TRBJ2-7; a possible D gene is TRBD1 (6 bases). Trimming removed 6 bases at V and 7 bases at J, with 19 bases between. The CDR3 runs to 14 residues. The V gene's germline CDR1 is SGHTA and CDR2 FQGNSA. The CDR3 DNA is TGTGCCAGCAGTCCGTCCCGGGACAACTCGGAGCAGTACTTC. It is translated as CASSPSRDNSEQYF.

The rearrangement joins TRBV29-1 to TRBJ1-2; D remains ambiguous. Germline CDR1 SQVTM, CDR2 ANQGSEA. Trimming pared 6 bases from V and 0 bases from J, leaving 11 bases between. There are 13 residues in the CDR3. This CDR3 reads CSVRDGTNYGYTF. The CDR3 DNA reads TGCAGCGTCCGAGATGGCACTAACTATGGCTACACCTTC.

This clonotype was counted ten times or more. CDR3 amino acids: CASSEATILEAFF. The CDR3 nucleotides read TGTGCCAGCAGTGAAGCTACCATACTTGAAGCTTTCTTT. J is TRBJ1-1 and V is TRBV6-1; no reliable D call. Trimming removed 0 bases from V and 7 bases from J, with 9 bases in between. Germline CDR1 is MNHNS and CDR2 is SASEGT. This CDR3 comprises 13 residues.

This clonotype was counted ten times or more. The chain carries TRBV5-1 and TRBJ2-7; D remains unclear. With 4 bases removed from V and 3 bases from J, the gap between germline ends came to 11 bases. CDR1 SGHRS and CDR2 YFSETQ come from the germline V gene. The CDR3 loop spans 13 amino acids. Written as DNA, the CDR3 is TGCGCCAGCAGCCTGACGGCCCTCTACGAGCAGTACTTC. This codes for CASSLTALYEQYF. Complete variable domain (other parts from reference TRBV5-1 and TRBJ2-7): KAGVTQTPRYLIKTRGQQVTLSCSPISGHRSVSWYQQTPGQGLQFLFEYFSETQRNKGNFPGRFSGRQFSNSRSEMNVSTLELGDSALYLCASSLTALYEQYFGPGTRLTVT.

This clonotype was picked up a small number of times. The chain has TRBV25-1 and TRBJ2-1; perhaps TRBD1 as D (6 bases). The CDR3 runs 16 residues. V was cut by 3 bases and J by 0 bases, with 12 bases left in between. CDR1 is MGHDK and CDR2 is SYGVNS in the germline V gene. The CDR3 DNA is TGTGCCAGCAGTGACAGGGGTCCGAGCTCCTACAATGAGCAGTTCTTC. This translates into CASSDRGPSSYNEQFF.